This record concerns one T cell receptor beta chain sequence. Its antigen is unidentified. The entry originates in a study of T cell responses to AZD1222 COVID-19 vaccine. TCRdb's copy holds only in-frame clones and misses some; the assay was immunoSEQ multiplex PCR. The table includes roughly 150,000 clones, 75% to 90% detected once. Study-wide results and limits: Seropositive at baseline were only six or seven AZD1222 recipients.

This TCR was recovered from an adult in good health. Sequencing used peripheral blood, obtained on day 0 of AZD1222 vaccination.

CDR3 amino acids: CASSPPGTGYGYTF. CDR3 nucleotide sequence: TGTGCCAGCAGCCCCCCCGGGACAGGGTATGGCTACACCTTC. This rearrangement joins TRBV3-1 (or the pseudogene TRBV3-2) to TRBJ1-2, with 9 bases fitting TRBD1. Germline values: CDR1 LGHDT, CDR2 YNNKEL (reference sequence). V was pared by 4 bases and J by 5 bases, with 5 bases of the junction left unmatched. The CDR3 spans 14 residues.